This TCR beta chain was identified in a study of untreated major depressive disorder. Germline V gives CDR1 SGHTA, CDR2 FQGNSA. The CDR3 loop spans 16 amino acids. V shed 5 bases and J 6 bases; nucleotides not matched to a gene: 6. Libraries were prepared by immunoSEQ multiplex PCR; TCRdb keeps only in-frame clonotypes and omits some of them. The data contain about 21,000 clones, about 93% of them seen just once; the ten biggest clones take up approximately 0.32%. Sequenced sample: CD4+ T cells from PBMCs. This sequence originates from a young man in good health. The chain is built from TRBV7-2 and TRBJ2-1, with 14 positions matching TRBD2. The CDR3 coding sequence is TGTGCCAGCAGCCTACCGGGACTAGCGGGAGCCAATGAGCAGTTCTTC. It yields the protein CASSLPGLAGANEQFF.